The 32 T cell receptor beta chains presented below share a single source sample, sequenced in a study of blood T cells in healthy people across ages. With a J-beta primer mix and a sample-barcoded 5' primer, a second PCR ran about 7 to 12 cycles. TCRdb re-derived calls from the 5' RACE reads in MiXCR, one entry per CDR3 protein. Of around 500,000 distinct CDR3 sequences listed, about a quarter are singletons. These data were also filed under a second study, of T cells of mothers and their children.

The sample consisted of blood. All receptors derive from a boy between 2 and 10 years old in good health.

The chain couples TRBV7-8 to TRBJ2-5; D could derive from TRBD1 or TRBD2 (6 bases each). The J call may be mistaken, given a closer DNA end match to TRBJ2-7. The germline V gene encodes CDR1 SGHVS and CDR2 FQNEAQ. This CDR3 has 16 amino acids. CDR3 bases: TGTGCCAGCAGCTTAACGGAGGGGACATTCTCCTACGAGCAGTACTTC. Its translation: CASSLTEGTFSYEQYF.

In regard to this clonotype: At one end, the junction sequence differs from germline, possibly due to a read error. The chain is built from TRBV12-5 and TRBJ1-5; D unclear. Germline lookup yields CDR1 LGHNT and CDR2 FRNRAP. The CDR3 runs to 13 residues. The CDR3 loop reads CASGLSRGQPQHF. CDR3 nucleotide sequence: TGTGCTAGTGGTTTGTCCCGGGGTCAGCCCCAGCACTTT.

This clonotype was observed a few times. The chain has TRBV5-1 and TRBJ2-7; no reliable D call. Germline CDR1 reads SGHRS; CDR2 reads YFSETQ. V was cut by 0 bases and J by 5 bases, with 9 bases left in between. This CDR3 has 13 residues. The CDR3 spells CASSLEVGNEQYF. The CDR3 DNA reads as TGCGCCAGCAGCTTGGAGGTCGGAAACGAGCAGTACTTC.

The table lists this clonotype with a count of one. The chain links TRBV20-1 to TRBJ1-1, with D possibly TRBD1 on 6 matching bases. The CDR3 is made up of 13 amino acids. V shed 2 bases and J shed 3 bases, with 10 bases lying between them. CDR1 is DFQATT and CDR2 is SNEGSKA in the germline V gene (reference sequence). DNA for the CDR3: TGCAGTGCTAGAACGGACAGAGACACTGAAGCTTTCTTT. This sequence encodes CSARTDRDTEAFF.

The sample holds a few counts of this clonotype. V usage is TRBV15 and J usage is TRBJ1-3; D unresolved. In germline, CDR1 is LNHNV, CDR2 YYDKDF (reference sequence). V was cut by 5 bases and J by 4 bases, with 3 bases left in between. The CDR3 runs to 11 residues. The CDR3 sequence is CATSYGNTIYF. The CDR3 region has the DNA TGTGCCACCAGCTACGGAAACACCATATATTTT.

The chain joins TRBV12-3 or TRBV12-4 to TRBJ2-5; D is uncertain. Judging by the DNA end, TRBJ2-1 fits better; the J call may be wrong. The CDR3 sequence is 15 residues long. CDR3 bases: TGTGCCAGCAGTCCTTTAGGCGGTCCAAACAATGAGCAGTTCTTC. Its translation is CASSPLGGPNNEQFF.

The sample holds a few counts of this clonotype. The chain employs TRBV30 and TRBJ1-1; weak D call: TRBD1 (5 bases). Deletions cut 0 bases from V and 13 bases from J, with 12 bases between. The CDR3 runs to 11 residues. The germline V gene encodes CDR1 GTSNPN and CDR2 SVGIG (reference sequence). The CDR3 sequence is CAWSVQGEDFF. CDR3 nucleotide sequence: TGTGCCTGGAGTGTACAAGGGGAGGATTTCTTT.

The table lists this clonotype with a few counts. The J gene is TRBJ2-1, the V gene TRBV7-8; 7 nucleotides align to TRBD2. CDR3 length equals 18 residues. Germline values: CDR1 SGHVS, CDR2 FQNEAQ. V shed 0 bases and J 0 bases; nucleotides not matched to a gene: 8. The CDR3 reads CASSLALSGKSSYNEQFF. In nucleotides, the CDR3 is TGTGCCAGCAGCTTAGCACTGAGCGGGAAGAGCTCCTACAATGAGCAGTTCTTC.

This chain uses TRBV6-5 with TRBJ2-7, with D unclear. V was trimmed by 6 bases and J by 5 bases, leaving 14 bases between them. The V gene's germline CDR1 is MNHEY and CDR2 SVGAGI. This CDR3 spans 13 amino acids. The CDR3 nucleotides are TGTGCCAGCAGCAATGTGTTAGCCCACGAGCAGTACTTC. The encoded protein is CASSNVLAHEQYF.

This clonotype showed up just a few times. The rearrangement joins TRBV24-1 to TRBJ2-5; D might be TRBD1 (6 bases). The end of the DNA aligns better with TRBJ2-1, so the J call may be wrong. In germline, CDR1 is KGHDR, CDR2 SFDVKD. The CDR3 has 14 residues. CDR3 in DNA: TGTGCCACCAGTGATCACTCGGACAGTTCTAAGCAGTTCTTC. It specifies CATSDHSDSSKQFF.

V usage is TRBV9 and J usage is TRBJ1-2, with D unclear. Germline loops: CDR1 SGDLS, CDR2 YYNGEE. The germline V and J ends were trimmed by 2 bases and 0 bases, with 11 bases remaining between them. The CDR3 spans 15 residues. The CDR3 DNA reads as TGTGCCAGCAGCGTCTCGGACGGAGCTAACTATGGCTACACCTTC. Protein product: CASSVSDGANYGYTF.

The rearrangement joins TRBV12-3 or TRBV12-4 to TRBJ1-1; 8 positions match TRBD1. The CDR3 has 15 residues. Germline trimming cut 3 bases from V and 5 bases from J; bases unmatched to any gene: 8. In nucleotides, the CDR3 is TGTGCCAGCAGTTTTCGGGCAGGGGGCGAAACTGAAGCTTTCTTT. Amino acid sequence: CASSFRAGGETEAFF.

The chain combines TRBV20-1 with TRBJ2-1; the D gene is possibly TRBD2 (5 bases). TRBJ2-5 matches the DNA end more closely, so the J call is doubtful. The CDR3 covers 15 residues. Germline-derived CDR1 and CDR2 are DFQATT and SNEGSKA (reference sequence). The CDR3 region has the DNA TGCAGTGCTAGTCTTTTGAGGGATATAATGGAGACCCAGTACTTC. Its protein is CSASLLRDIMETQYF.

This rearrangement joins TRBV27 to TRBJ2-3; the match to TRBD2 covers 7 bases. CDR3 length: 13 amino acids. The V gene's germline CDR1 is MNHEY and CDR2 SMNVEV (reference sequence). After removal of 11 bases from V and 4 bases from J, the junction contained 9 bases not matched to a gene. The CDR3: CASSPSGADTQYF. CDR3 nucleotides: TGTGCCTCTTCTCCGAGCGGGGCAGATACGCAGTATTTT.

This clonotype was seen only a few times. The chain has TRBV7-2 and TRBJ2-1, with TRBD2 identical over 13 bases. The J call may be incorrect, as the DNA end agrees better with TRBJ2-5. Germline V CDR1 and CDR2: SGHTA, FQGNSA. The CDR3 is 14 residues long. The CDR3 DNA is TGTGCCAGCACTATACTAGCGGGAGGGGAGACCCAGTACTTC. Its protein product is CASTILAGGETQYF.

This clonotype showed up just a few times. V usage is TRBV12-3 or TRBV12-4 and J usage is TRBJ2-7; 8 bases map to TRBD1. V gave up 3 bases and J gave up 4 bases; unmatched junction bases: 8. The CDR3 consists of 15 residues. The CDR3 protein is CASSFDGQGFYEQYF. DNA of the CDR3: TGTGCCAGCAGTTTTGACGGACAGGGATTTTACGAGCAGTACTTC.

This clonotype was counted a few times. This chain joins TRBV7-9 and TRBJ1-1; 8 nucleotides align to TRBD1. The V and J ends lost 5 bases and 0 bases, in that order; junction bases with no gene match: 17. Germline-derived CDR1 and CDR2 are SEHNR and FQNEAQ (reference sequence). The CDR3 contains 19 residues. The CDR3 reads CASSPNIDRGPNMNTEAFF. The DNA for the CDR3 is TGTGCCAGCAGCCCTAACATCGACAGGGGCCCTAACATGAACACTGAAGCTTTCTTT.

The rearrangement joins TRBV20-1 to TRBJ2-5, with D tentatively TRBD2 (5 bases). Trimming removed 3 bases from V and 1 base from J, with 12 bases in between. The CDR3 runs to 14 residues. Germline CDR1 DFQATT, CDR2 SNEGSKA (reference sequence). CDR3 sequence: CSASGADFQETQYF. In nucleotides, the CDR3 is TGCAGTGCTAGCGGCGCGGACTTCCAAGAGACCCAGTACTTC.

This clonotype was found a few times. The chain combines TRBV12-3 or TRBV12-4 with TRBJ2-5, with D maybe TRBD1 (6 bases). V was clipped by 6 bases and J by 3 bases, with 14 bases between them. This CDR3 has 14 amino acids. Here the CDR3 reads CASRLQGSEETQYF. DNA for the CDR3: TGTGCCAGCAGACTTCAGGGGTCGGAAGAGACCCAGTACTTC.

This clonotype was counted only a few times. The chain recombines TRBV7-9 with TRBJ2-3; 9 nucleotides match TRBD2. The CDR3 consists of 16 residues. V dropped 5 bases and J dropped 6; count of bases not matched to a gene: 12. Germline V gives CDR1 SEHNR, CDR2 FQNEAQ (reference sequence). The CDR3 DNA follows: TGTGCCAGCAGCCCTGGTTGGGCTAGCGGGAAGGATACGCAGTATTTT. Residues: CASSPGWASGKDTQYF.

The V call is TRBV29-1, the J call TRBJ1-1; D not resolved. CDR3 length equals 12 residues. CDR1 is SQVTM, CDR2 ANQGSEA, per germline. V dropped 4 bases and J dropped 4 bases, with 10 bases sitting between them. The CDR3 spells CSVGGGRTEAFF. The CDR3 region has the DNA TGCAGCGTTGGGGGAGGGCGCACTGAAGCTTTCTTT.

Concerning this clonotype itself: An end of the junction does not agree with germline; a read error may underlie this. The chain combines TRBV5-1 with TRBJ2-5, with 7 positions matching TRBD1. CDR3 length equals 16 residues. Germline V gene sequence: CDR1 SGHRS, CDR2 YFSETQ. CDR3: CARSLGIRDSQETQYF. The CDR3 bases are TGCGCCAGAAGCTTGGGAATTCGGGACAGCCAAGAGACCCAGTACTTC.

The V and J genes are TRBV28 and TRBJ2-4, with D perhaps being TRBD1 or TRBD2 (6 bases each). The CDR3 is 17 amino acids. V lost 1 base and J lost 2, with 15 bases in between. Germline CDR1 is MDHEN and CDR2 is SYDVKM. The CDR3 DNA reads as TGTGCCAGCAGTTTATATACAGGGAGGTTGACCAAAAACATTCAGTACTTC. Its protein is CASSLYTGRLTKNIQYF.

In its sample, this clonotype was seen a few times. The genes are TRBV6-6 and TRBJ2-7; TRBD2 matches 15 bases. Germline V CDR1 and CDR2: MNHNY, SVGAGI (reference sequence). V lost 6 bases to trimming and J lost 9 bases; unmatched junction nucleotides: 9. The CDR3 is 15 residues long. The CDR3 bases are TGTGCCAGCAGCTCGGGACTAGCGGGAGGACGCCGGCAGTACTTC. Protein: CASSSGLAGGRRQYF.

This clonotype was seen only a few times. The chain is built from TRBV6-5 and TRBJ2-3, with TRBD1 matching 10 bases. Germline values: CDR1 MNHEY, CDR2 SVGAGI. V trimming: 5 bases; J trimming: 11 bases; junction bases outside the gene matches: 4. The CDR3 is made up of 12 amino acids. The CDR3 is CASSPGQGKQYF. CDR3 sequence (DNA): TGTGCCAGCAGTCCGGGACAGGGGAAGCAGTATTTT.

This chain uses TRBV20-1 with TRBJ2-2; either TRBD1 or TRBD2 may supply D (5 bases each). This CDR3 is built from 15 residues. Per germline, CDR1 DFQATT and CDR2 SNEGSKA (reference sequence). Trimming shortened V by 3 bases and J by 3 bases, and 14 bases separated the two germline ends. In DNA, the CDR3 is TGCAGTGCTAGCCAACCAAGAGGGGACACCGGGGAGCTGTTTTTT. This sequence encodes CSASQPRGDTGELFF.

This clonotype was counted between two and nine times. This chain connects TRBV27 to TRBJ2-7, with TRBD1 as a possible D gene (6 bases). With 6 bases removed from V and 2 bases from J, the gap between germline ends came to 17 bases. This CDR3 spans 15 amino acids. CDR1 and CDR2 from the germline V gene are MNHEY and SMNVEV (reference sequence). In nucleotides, the CDR3 is TGTGCCAGCAGCCTAGGGACAACACGGGCCTACGAGCAGTACTTC. Translating gives CASSLGTTRAYEQYF.

The count of this clonotype is one. CDR3 in amino acids: CSVTPSTDTQYF. The CDR3 coding sequence is TGCAGCGTTACTCCTAGCACAGATACGCAGTATTTT. This chain joins TRBV29-1 and TRBJ2-3; no definite D call. The CDR3 consists of 12 residues. V lost 5 bases, J lost 0 bases, and 6 bases lay in between. CDR1 is SQVTM, CDR2 ANQGSEA, per germline.

This clonotype was counted a few times. The chain employs TRBV9 and TRBJ2-6; weak D call: TRBD1 (5 bases). The V end lost 0 bases, the J end lost 2 bases, and 9 bases lay between the germline ends. The germline gives CDR1 SGDLS, CDR2 YYNGEE. The CDR3 is 16 residues long. CDR3 sequence (DNA): TGTGCCAGCAGCGTAGGTGACAGCACTGGGGCCAACGTCCTGACTTTC. This translates into CASSVGDSTGANVLTF.

This clonotype has a handful of counts. This chain connects TRBV25-1 to TRBJ2-7; D unclear. Trimming took 4 bases from V and 6 from J, leaving 7 bases between them. This CDR3 has 11 amino acids. The germline gives CDR1 MGHDK, CDR2 SYGVNS. The CDR3 region is CASSAKSEQYF. In DNA form, the CDR3 reads TGTGCCAGCAGTGCCAAGAGCGAGCAGTACTTC.

This clonotype has more than one count but fewer than ten. The gene calls are TRBV20-1 and TRBJ2-5; 10 nucleotides line up with TRBD1. Germline CDR1 reads DFQATT; CDR2 reads SNEGSKA (reference sequence). This CDR3 is built from 14 residues. The V gene end was trimmed by 6 bases and the J gene end by 5 bases; junction bases not matched to a gene: 9. The CDR3 spells CSAEPGQGLETQYF. The CDR3 bases are TGCAGTGCGGAACCGGGACAGGGGTTGGAGACCCAGTACTTC.

This clonotype was seen a few times. The chain carries TRBV6-6 and TRBJ2-5; TRBD1 or TRBD2 may be the D gene (5 bases each). Germline V gene data show CDR1 as MNHNY and CDR2 as SVGAGI (reference sequence). This CDR3 comprises 14 residues. Trimming removed 6 bases at V and 0 bases at J, with 11 bases between. The CDR3 bases are TGTGCCAGCAGCCGGGACGCACACCAAGAGACCCAGTACTTC. It yields the protein CASSRDAHQETQYF.